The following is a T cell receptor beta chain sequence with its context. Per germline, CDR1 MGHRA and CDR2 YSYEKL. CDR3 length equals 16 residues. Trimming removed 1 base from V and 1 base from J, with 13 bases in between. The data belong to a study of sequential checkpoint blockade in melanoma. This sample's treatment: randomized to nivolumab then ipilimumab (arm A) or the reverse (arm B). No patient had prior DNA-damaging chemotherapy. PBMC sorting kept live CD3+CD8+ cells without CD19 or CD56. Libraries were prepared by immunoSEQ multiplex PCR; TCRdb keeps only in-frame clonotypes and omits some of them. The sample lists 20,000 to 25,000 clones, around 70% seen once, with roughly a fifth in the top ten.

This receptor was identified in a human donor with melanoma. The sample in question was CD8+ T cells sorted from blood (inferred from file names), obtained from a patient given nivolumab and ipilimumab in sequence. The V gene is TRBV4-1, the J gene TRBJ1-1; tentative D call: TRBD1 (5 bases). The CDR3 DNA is TGCGCCAGCAGCCAAGGGCGGCGGGGGAAGAACACTGAAGCTTTCTTT. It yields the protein CASSQGRRGKNTEAFF.